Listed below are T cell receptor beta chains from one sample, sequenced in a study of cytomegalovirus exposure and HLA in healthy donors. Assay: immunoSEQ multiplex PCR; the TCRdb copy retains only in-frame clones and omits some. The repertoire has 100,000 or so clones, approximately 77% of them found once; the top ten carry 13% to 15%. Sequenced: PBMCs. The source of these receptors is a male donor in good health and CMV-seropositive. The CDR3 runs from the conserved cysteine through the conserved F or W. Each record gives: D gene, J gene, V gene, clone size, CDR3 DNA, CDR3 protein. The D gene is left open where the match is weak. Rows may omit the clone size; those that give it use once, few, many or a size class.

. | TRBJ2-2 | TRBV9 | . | TGTGCCAGCAGCCCCCCAGGCGGGGAGCTGTTTTTT | CASSPPGGELFF
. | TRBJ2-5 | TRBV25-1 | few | TGTGCCAGTGCCTCGGGGCAAGAGACCCAGTACTTC | CASASGQETQYF
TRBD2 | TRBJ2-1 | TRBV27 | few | TGTGCCAGCACTTGGAGCGGGGGTAACAATGAGCAGTTCTTC | CASTWSGGNNEQFF
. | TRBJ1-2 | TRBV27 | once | TGTGCCAGCAGTTCCGGACAGTGTCGCTACACCTTC | CASSSGQCRYTF
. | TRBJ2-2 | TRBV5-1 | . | TGCGCCAGCAGCTCGCGGGGCACCGGGGAGCTGTTTTTT | CASSSRGTGELFF
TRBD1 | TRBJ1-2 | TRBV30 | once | TGTGCCTGGAGTCGGGACAGGGGAGGCGGCTACACCTTC | CAWSRDRGGGYTF
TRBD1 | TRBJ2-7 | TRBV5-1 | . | TGCGCCAGCAGCCCCGGGACAGGGGAGCAAGAGCAGTACTTC | CASSPGTGEQEQYF
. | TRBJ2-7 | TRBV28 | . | TGTGCCAGCAGTTTTGTACAGAACTACGAGCAGTACTTC | CASSFVQNYEQYF
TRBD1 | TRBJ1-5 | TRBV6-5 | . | TGTGCCAGCAGAGGACAGGGGGCGGGTGATCAGCCCCAGCATTTT | CASRGQGAGDQPQHF
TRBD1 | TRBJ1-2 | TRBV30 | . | TGTGCCTGGAGTGGGGACAGGGGTAACTATGGCTACACCTTC | CAWSGDRGNYGYTF
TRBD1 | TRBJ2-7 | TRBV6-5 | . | TGTGCCAGCAGTTACGACAGGGGGACCGAGCAGTACTTC | CASSYDRGTEQYF
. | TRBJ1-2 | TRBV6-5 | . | TGTGCCAGCAGTTACGCGGGGAACTATGGCTACACCTTC | CASSYAGNYGYTF
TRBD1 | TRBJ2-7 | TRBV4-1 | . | TGCGCCAGCAGCCCCCACCGGGACAGGGGCGGCGAGCAGTACTTC | CASSPHRDRGGEQYF
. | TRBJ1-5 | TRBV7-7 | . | TGTGCTAGCAGCCGTAGGATGAGGGGGAGCAATCAGCCCCAGCATTTT | CASSRRMRGSNQPQHF
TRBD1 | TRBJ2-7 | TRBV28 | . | TGTGCCAGCAGGGAACAGGGGGAGATGGGAGTGCGGTACTTC | CASREQGEMGVRYF